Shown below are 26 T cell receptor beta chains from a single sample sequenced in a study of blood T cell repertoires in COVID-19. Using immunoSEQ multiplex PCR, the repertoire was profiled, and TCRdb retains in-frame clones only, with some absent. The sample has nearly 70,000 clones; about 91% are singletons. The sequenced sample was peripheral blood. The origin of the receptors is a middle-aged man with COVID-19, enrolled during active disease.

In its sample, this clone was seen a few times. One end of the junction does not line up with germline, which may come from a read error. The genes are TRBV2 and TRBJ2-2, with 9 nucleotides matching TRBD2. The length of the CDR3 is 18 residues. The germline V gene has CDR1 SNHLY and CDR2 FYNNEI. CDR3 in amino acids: CASSEGFRGGADTGELFF. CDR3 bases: TGTGCCAGCAGCGAAGGGTTCCGCGGGGGGGCCGACACCGGGGAGCTGTTTTTT. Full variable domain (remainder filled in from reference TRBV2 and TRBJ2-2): EPEVTQTPSHQVTQMGQEVILRCVPISNHLYFYWYRQILGQKVEFLVSFYNNEISEKSEIFDDQFSVERPDGSNFTLKIRSTKLEDSAMYFCASSEGFRGGADTGELFFGEGSRLTVL.

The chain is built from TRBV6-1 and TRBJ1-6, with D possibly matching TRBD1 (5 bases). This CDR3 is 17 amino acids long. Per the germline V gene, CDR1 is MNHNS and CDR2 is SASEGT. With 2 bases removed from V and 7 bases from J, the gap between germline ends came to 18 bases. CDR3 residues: CASSERTRKGSNSPLHF. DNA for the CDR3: TGTGCCAGCAGTGAACGGACAAGGAAGGGGTCGAATTCACCCCTCCACTTT.

The CDR3 DNA reads as TGCGCCAGCAGCTTGGGCGGGACTAACTACGAGCAGTACTTC. Translating gives CASSLGGTNYEQYF. V gene TRBV5-1 combines with J gene TRBJ2-7; 7 nucleotides align to TRBD2. Trimming at V came to 0 bases and at J to 3 bases, leaving 3 bases not matched to a gene. Per germline, CDR1 SGHRS and CDR2 YFSETQ. This CDR3 spans 14 amino acids.

The CDR3 bases are TGTGCCAGCAGCTTGGGGAACAGGGCGGCTAATGAAAAACTGTTTTTT. The encoded protein is CASSLGNRAANEKLFF. The chain recombines TRBV5-4 with TRBJ1-4, with a possible D match to TRBD1 (6 bases). CDR1 and CDR2 (germline): SGHNT, YYREEE (reference sequence). This CDR3 is built from 16 residues. The ends were cut back, 0 bases at V and 3 bases at J, with 12 bases in the middle.

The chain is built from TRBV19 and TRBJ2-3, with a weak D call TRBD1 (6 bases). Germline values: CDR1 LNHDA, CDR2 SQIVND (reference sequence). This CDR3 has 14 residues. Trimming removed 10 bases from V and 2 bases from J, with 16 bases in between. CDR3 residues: CATSRQAITDTQYF. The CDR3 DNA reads TGTGCCACGTCCCGACAGGCTATCACAGATACGCAGTATTTT.

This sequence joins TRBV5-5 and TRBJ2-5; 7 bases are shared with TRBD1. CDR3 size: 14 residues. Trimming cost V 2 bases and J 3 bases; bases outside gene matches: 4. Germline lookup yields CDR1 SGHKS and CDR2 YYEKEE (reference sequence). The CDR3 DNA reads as TGTGCCAGCAGCTTTAGGGGGCTAGAAGAGACCCAGTACTTC. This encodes CASSFRGLEETQYF.

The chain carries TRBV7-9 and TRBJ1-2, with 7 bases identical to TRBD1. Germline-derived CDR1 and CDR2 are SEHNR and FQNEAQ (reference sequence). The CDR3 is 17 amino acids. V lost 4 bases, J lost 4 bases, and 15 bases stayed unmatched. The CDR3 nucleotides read TGTGCCAGCAGCTCGTACGGGACAGATTATTCAGGCTATGGCTACACCTTC. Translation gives CASSSYGTDYSGYGYTF.

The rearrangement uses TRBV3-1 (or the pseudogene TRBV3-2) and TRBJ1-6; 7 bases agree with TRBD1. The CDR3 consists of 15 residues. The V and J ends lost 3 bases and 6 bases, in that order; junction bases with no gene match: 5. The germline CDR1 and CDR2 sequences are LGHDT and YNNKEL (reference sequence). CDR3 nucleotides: TGTGCCAGCAGCCAGGGGGGACAGTTTAATTCACCCCTCCACTTT. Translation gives CASSQGGQFNSPLHF.

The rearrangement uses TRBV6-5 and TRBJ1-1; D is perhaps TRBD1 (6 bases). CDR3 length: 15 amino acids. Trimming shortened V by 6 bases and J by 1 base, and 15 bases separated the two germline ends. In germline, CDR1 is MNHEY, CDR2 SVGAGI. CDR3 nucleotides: TGTGCCAGCAGCCCCCTTTTGGGGGCGAACACTGAAGCTTTCTTT. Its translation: CASSPLLGANTEAFF.

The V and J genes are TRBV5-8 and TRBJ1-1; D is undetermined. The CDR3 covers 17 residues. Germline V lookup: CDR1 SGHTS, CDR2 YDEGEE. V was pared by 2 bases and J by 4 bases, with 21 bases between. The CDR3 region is CASSLPVRWAHVTEAFF. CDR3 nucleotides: TGTGCCAGCAGCTTACCCGTCCGCTGGGCACATGTCACTGAAGCTTTCTTT.

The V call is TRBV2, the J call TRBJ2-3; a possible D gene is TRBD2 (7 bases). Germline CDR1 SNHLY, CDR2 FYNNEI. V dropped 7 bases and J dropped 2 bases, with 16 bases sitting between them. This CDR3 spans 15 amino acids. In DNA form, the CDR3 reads TGTGCCAGCAAGGAGGGGGGGGCCTCCACAGATACGCAGTATTTT. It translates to CASKEGGASTDTQYF.

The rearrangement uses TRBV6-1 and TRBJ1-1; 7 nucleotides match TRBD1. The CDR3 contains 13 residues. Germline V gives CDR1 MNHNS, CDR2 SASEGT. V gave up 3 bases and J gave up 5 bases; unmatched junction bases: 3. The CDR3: CASSEGTATEAFF. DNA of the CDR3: TGTGCCAGCAGTGAGGGGACAGCTACTGAAGCTTTCTTT.

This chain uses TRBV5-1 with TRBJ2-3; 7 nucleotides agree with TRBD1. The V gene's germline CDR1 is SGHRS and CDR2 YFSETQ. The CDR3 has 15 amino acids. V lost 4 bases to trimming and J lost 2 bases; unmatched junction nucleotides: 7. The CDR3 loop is CASSTGQTLTDTQYF. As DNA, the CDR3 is TGCGCCAGCAGCACGGGACAGACTCTCACAGATACGCAGTATTTT.

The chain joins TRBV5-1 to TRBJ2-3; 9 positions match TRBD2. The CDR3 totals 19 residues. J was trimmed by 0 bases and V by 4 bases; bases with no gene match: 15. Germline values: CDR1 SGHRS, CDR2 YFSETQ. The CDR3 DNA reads TGCGCCAGCAGCCGTCAGGGAGCAGCGGGGGGTTGGAGCACAGATACGCAGTATTTT. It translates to CASSRQGAAGGWSTDTQYF. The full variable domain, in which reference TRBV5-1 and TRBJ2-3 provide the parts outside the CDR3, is KAGVTQTPRYLIKTRGQQVTLSCSPISGHRSVSWYQQTPGQGLQFLFEYFSETQRNKGNFPGRFSGRQFSNSRSEMNVSTLELGDSALYLCASSRQGAAGGWSTDTQYFGPGTRLTVL.

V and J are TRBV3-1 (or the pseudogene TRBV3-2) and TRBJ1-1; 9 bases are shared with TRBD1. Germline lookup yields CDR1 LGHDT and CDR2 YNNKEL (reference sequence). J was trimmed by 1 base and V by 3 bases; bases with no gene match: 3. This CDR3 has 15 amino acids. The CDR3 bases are TGTGCCAGCAGCCAGGGACAGGGAGAGAACACTGAAGCTTTCTTT. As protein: CASSQGQGENTEAFF.

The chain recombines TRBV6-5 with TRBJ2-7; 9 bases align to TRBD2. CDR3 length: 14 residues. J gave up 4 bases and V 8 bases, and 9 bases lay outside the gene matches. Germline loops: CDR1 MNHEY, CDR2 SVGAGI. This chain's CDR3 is CASWRSGGWYEQYF. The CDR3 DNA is TGTGCCAGCTGGAGAAGCGGGGGGTGGTACGAGCAGTACTTC.

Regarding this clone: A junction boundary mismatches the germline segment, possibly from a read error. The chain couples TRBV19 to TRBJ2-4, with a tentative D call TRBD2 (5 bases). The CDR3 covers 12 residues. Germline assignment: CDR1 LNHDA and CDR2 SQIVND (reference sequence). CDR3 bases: TGTGCCAGCTCAGAGTCGGGAAACACTCAGTACTTC. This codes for CASSESGNTQYF.

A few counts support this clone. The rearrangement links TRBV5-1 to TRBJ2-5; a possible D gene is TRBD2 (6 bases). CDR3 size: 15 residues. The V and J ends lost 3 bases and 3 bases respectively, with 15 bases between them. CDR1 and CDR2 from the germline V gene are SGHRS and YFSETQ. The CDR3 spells CASSSGLGTEETQYF. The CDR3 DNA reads TGCGCCAGCAGCTCGGGATTAGGGACTGAAGAGACCCAGTACTTC.

The CDR3 sequence: CASRSGLSTDTQYF. In DNA, the CDR3 is TGTGCCAGTCGAAGCGGTTTAAGCACAGATACGCAGTATTTT. V gene TRBV6-5 combines with J gene TRBJ2-3, with D possibly being TRBD2 (5 bases). V was pared by 9 bases and J by 0 bases, with 13 bases between. CDR3 length equals 14 residues. CDR1 and CDR2 (germline): MNHEY, SVGAGI.

This CDR3 reads CASSPQGTVTDTQYF. Written as DNA, the CDR3 is TGTGCCAGCAGCCCACAGGGGACAGTTACAGATACGCAGTATTTT. The chain combines TRBV7-3 with TRBJ2-3; 7 bases are shared with TRBD1. The germline gives CDR1 SGHTA, CDR2 FQGTGA. The CDR3 spans 15 residues. V shed 5 bases and J 3 bases; nucleotides not matched to a gene: 8.

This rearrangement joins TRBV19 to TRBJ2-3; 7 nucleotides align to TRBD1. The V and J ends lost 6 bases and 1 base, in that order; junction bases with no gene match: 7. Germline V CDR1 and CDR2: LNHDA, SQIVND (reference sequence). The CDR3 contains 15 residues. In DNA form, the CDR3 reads TGTGCCAGTAGCGGACAGGAAGGGGGCACAGATACGCAGTATTTT. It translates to CASSGQEGGTDTQYF.

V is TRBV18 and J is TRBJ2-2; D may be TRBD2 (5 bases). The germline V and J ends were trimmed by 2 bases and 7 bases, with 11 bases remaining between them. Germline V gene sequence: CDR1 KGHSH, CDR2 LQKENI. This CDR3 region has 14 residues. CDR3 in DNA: TGTGCCAGCTCACCAGGAGCGGAAGGCGGGGAGCTGTTTTTT. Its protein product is CASSPGAEGGELFF.

The CDR3 nucleotides are TGTGCCAGCAGCTTGGGACAGGGGGACTATGGCTACACCTTC. Its protein is CASSLGQGDYGYTF. The chain couples TRBV5-4 to TRBJ1-2; TRBD1 matches 9 bases. The CDR3 extends over 14 amino acids. The trim removed 0 bases at V and 3 bases at J, leaving 0 bases unmatched. CDR1 SGHNT and CDR2 YYREEE come from the germline V gene (reference sequence).

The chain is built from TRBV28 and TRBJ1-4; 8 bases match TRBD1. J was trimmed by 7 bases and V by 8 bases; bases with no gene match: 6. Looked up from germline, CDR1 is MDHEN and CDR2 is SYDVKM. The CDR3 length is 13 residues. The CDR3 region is CASHTGGIEKLFF. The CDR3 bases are TGTGCCAGCCATACAGGGGGAATTGAAAAACTGTTTTTT.

As DNA, the CDR3 is TGTGCCAGCAGCTTACCCCAGAACACCGGGGAGCTGTTTTTT. As protein: CASSLPQNTGELFF. The chain couples TRBV13 to TRBJ2-2; D gene ambiguous. There are 14 residues in the CDR3. CDR1 is PRHDT and CDR2 is FYEKMQ in the germline V gene (reference sequence). V lost 2 bases to trimming and J lost 1 base, with 5 bases between them.

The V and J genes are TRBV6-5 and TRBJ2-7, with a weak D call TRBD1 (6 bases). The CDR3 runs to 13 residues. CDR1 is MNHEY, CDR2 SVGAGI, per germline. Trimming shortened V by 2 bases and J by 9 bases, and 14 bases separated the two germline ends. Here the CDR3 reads CASSYPGTRRQYF. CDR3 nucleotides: TGTGCCAGCAGTTACCCCGGGACACGAAGGCAGTACTTC.